Each of the 32 T cell receptor beta chains below was sequenced from the same sample in a study of T cell responses to AZD1222 COVID-19 vaccine. The data were produced by immunoSEQ multiplex PCR, yet TCRdb's version contains in-frame clones alone and is incomplete. The sample contains tens of thousands of clones, around 84% of which appear only once. The specimen was peripheral blood, collected on day 0 of AZD1222 vaccination. Every receptor here comes from an adult in good health.

This clone was detected only a few times. The V call is TRBV10-3, the J call TRBJ1-2; D is uncertain. Germline V CDR1 and CDR2: ENHRY, SYGVKD. The V end was cut by 10 bases, the J end by 3 bases, with 21 bases between. This CDR3 has 15 residues. In DNA, the CDR3 is TGTGCCAGGGCGGACCCCGGCACCGCAGACTATGGCTACACCTTC. It translates to CARADPGTADYGYTF.

The gene calls are TRBV7-8 and TRBJ2-2; weak D call: TRBD1 (6 bases). Trimming removed 4 bases from V and 7 bases from J, with 22 bases in between. The CDR3 totals 17 residues. Per germline, CDR1 SGHVS and CDR2 FQNEAQ. The CDR3 loop reads CASSSRGGTVNGGELFF. The DNA for the CDR3 is TGTGCCAGCAGCTCCAGAGGGGGAACGGTAAATGGCGGGGAGCTGTTTTTT.

The chain combines TRBV3-1 (or the pseudogene TRBV3-2) with TRBJ1-4; D call uncertain. Germline values: CDR1 LGHDT, CDR2 YNNKEL (reference sequence). Between the trimmed V and J ends, which lost 1 base and 0 bases, there was a span of 6 bases. The CDR3 is 15 residues long. This chain's CDR3 is CASSQGTATNEKLFF. The DNA for the CDR3 is TGTGCCAGCAGCCAAGGTACAGCAACTAATGAAAAACTGTTTTTT.

The chain carries TRBV25-1 and TRBJ1-1; no clear D. Trimming stripped 2 bases from V and 7 bases from J, with 11 bases between. Germline assignment: CDR1 MGHDK and CDR2 SYGVNS. This CDR3 is 13 amino acids long. The CDR3 here is CASSERYENEAFF. The CDR3 bases are TGTGCCAGCAGTGAACGTTACGAAAATGAAGCTTTCTTT.

This chain uses TRBV10-3 with TRBJ1-4; D gene unclear. Trimming removed 2 bases from V and 3 bases from J, with 10 bases in between. This CDR3 spans 15 amino acids. The germline V gene has CDR1 ENHRY and CDR2 SYGVKD. CDR3 region: CAISEVQLPNEKLFF. The CDR3, as DNA: TGTGCCATCAGTGAGGTGCAGCTGCCTAATGAAAAACTGTTTTTT.

The chain recombines TRBV6-5 with TRBJ1-1, with TRBD1 as a possible D gene (5 bases). Germline lookup yields CDR1 MNHEY and CDR2 SVGAGI. V was cut by 6 bases and J by 4 bases, with 12 bases left in between. This CDR3 is built from 13 residues. CDR3 residues: CASRAVGTTEAFF. The CDR3 coding sequence is TGTGCCAGCAGAGCCGTTGGGACCACTGAAGCTTTCTTT.

This clone was seen only a few times. The chain is built from TRBV5-1 and TRBJ1-1, with D tentatively TRBD1 (5 bases). Germline V gives CDR1 SGHRS, CDR2 YFSETQ. CDR3 length equals 18 residues. V shed 0 bases and J shed 0 bases, with 18 bases lying between them. The CDR3 region is CASSLDGDPGRLNTEAFF. The DNA for the CDR3 is TGCGCCAGCAGCTTGGACGGGGACCCCGGACGCTTGAACACTGAAGCTTTCTTT.

The chain uses TRBV6-5 and TRBJ1-3, with D maybe TRBD1 (6 bases). The V gene lost 8 bases and the J gene lost 0 bases, with 11 bases spanning the gap. The CDR3 sequence is 14 residues long. From germline, CDR1 is MNHEY and CDR2 SVGAGI. CDR3 sequence: CASRRGASGNTIYF. Written as DNA, the CDR3 is TGTGCCAGCCGCCGGGGGGCCTCTGGAAACACCATATATTTT.

The chain combines TRBV29-1 with TRBJ1-4, with D possibly TRBD1 on 6 matching bases. This CDR3 comprises 13 residues. Trimming took 7 bases from V and 0 from J, leaving 9 bases between them. Germline-derived CDR1 and CDR2 are SQVTM and ANQGSEA. The CDR3 is CSGGGTTNEKLFF. The DNA of the CDR3 is TGCAGCGGAGGGGGGACAACTAATGAAAAACTGTTTTTT.

The chain uses TRBV1 and TRBJ1-4. TRBV1 represents a pseudogene. CDR3 length equals 19 residues. The CDR3 loop reads CTSSQARLPERGVPEKLFF. CDR3 in DNA: TGCACCAGCAGCCAAGCTCGCCTCCCAGAGAGGGGAGTTCCTGAAAAACTGTTTTTT.

The V and J genes are TRBV28 and TRBJ1-1; D gene unclear. Germline CDR1 reads MDHEN; CDR2 reads SYDVKM. This CDR3 has 14 residues. Trimming removed 3 bases from V and 11 bases from J, with 19 bases in between. CDR3 DNA: TGTGCCAGCAGTTTCCCTCCTGAGCGTCCCTCGGCTTTCTTT. Its protein is CASSFPPERPSAFF.

This clone has just one count. The CDR3 protein is CASSPPGQIEYEQYF. In DNA, the CDR3 is TGTGCCAGCTCACCCCCGGGACAGATAGAATACGAGCAGTACTTC. This chain joins TRBV18 and TRBJ2-7; TRBD1 matches 7 bases. The CDR3 sequence is 15 residues long. Germline V gives CDR1 KGHSH, CDR2 LQKENI. With V trimmed by 3 bases and J by 4 bases, 9 bases remained unmatched.

This clone was seen only once. The chain combines TRBV27 with TRBJ2-4; D might be TRBD2 (5 bases). V was clipped by 2 bases and J by 5 bases, with 10 bases between them. This CDR3 is built from 14 residues. Germline lookup yields CDR1 MNHEY and CDR2 SMNVEV (reference sequence). The CDR3 nucleotides read TGTGCCAGCAGTTTAAGAGGGTTGGAAAACATTCAGTACTTC. As protein: CASSLRGLENIQYF.

J is TRBJ2-7 and V is TRBV2; D possibly uses TRBD1 or TRBD2 (5 bases each). The length of the CDR3 is 13 residues. Germline-derived CDR1 and CDR2 are SNHLY and FYNNEI. Between the trimmed V and J ends, which lost 7 bases and 0 bases, there was a span of 10 bases. As DNA, the CDR3 is TGTGCCAGCACCCCGGGGACCTCCTACGAGCAGTACTTC. Translated, it gives CASTPGTSYEQYF. The complete variable domain, with remaining parts taken from reference TRBV2 and TRBJ2-7, reads EPEVTQTPSHQVTQMGQEVILRCVPISNHLYFYWYRQILGQKVEFLVSFYNNEISEKSEIFDDQFSVERPDGSNFTLKIRSTKLEDSAMYFCASTPGTSYEQYFGPGTRLTVT.

The genes are TRBV9 and TRBJ1-1; D call uncertain. The CDR3 is 13 residues long. Germline V gene sequence: CDR1 SGDLS, CDR2 YYNGEE. The V end lost 0 bases, the J end lost 10 bases, and 13 bases lay between the germline ends. The DNA of the CDR3 is TGTGCCAGCAGCGTAGACGGCCAGGCCCCAGCTTTCTTT. Protein product: CASSVDGQAPAFF.

The V gene is TRBV5-6, the J gene TRBJ2-7; 7 bases fit TRBD2. The CDR3 is made up of 14 amino acids. V was pared by 1 base and J by 7 bases, with 8 bases of the junction left unmatched. CDR1 and CDR2 from the germline V gene are SGHDT and YYEEEE. The DNA for the CDR3 is TGTGCCAGCAGCTTGTTGCTGGGGGGGTGGGAGCAGTACTTC. Encoded protein: CASSLLLGGWEQYF.

The J gene is TRBJ1-2, the V gene TRBV4-2; no definite D call. Trimming left V 1 base short and J 2 bases short, with 11 bases between. The germline V gene encodes CDR1 LGHNA and CDR2 YNFKEQ. CDR3 length: 15 amino acids. The CDR3 region has the DNA TGTGCCAGCAGCCAAGTTTTAGCAGAAAACTATGGCTACACCTTC. Protein: CASSQVLAENYGYTF.

V gene TRBV5-4 combines with J gene TRBJ1-6; D unresolved. The CDR3 is made up of 13 amino acids. Deletions cut 4 bases from V and 7 bases from J, with 9 bases between. The germline V gene encodes CDR1 SGHNT and CDR2 YYREEE (reference sequence). In DNA, the CDR3 is TGTGCCAGCAGCCTAGGCGGCAATTCACCCCTCCACTTT. It yields the protein CASSLGGNSPLHF.

The V call is TRBV4-1, the J call TRBJ2-5, with D tentatively TRBD2 (7 bases). The germline V gene has CDR1 MGHRA and CDR2 YSYEKL. The CDR3 loop spans 14 amino acids. The V end was cut by 0 bases, the J end by 6 bases, with 11 bases between. The CDR3 here is CASSQDPGGKTQYF. CDR3 nucleotide sequence: TGCGCCAGCAGCCAAGATCCGGGGGGCAAGACCCAGTACTTC.

This clone was found a few times. This rearrangement joins TRBV15 to TRBJ2-7, with 13 positions matching TRBD2. There are 15 residues in the CDR3. Germline V gene lookup returns CDR1 LNHNV and CDR2 YYDKDF (reference sequence). Trimming removed 1 base from V and 6 bases from J; junction bases left unmatched: 3. CDR3 bases: TGTGCCACCAGCAGAGGACTAGCGGGGGGAACCGAGCAGTACTTC. Translating gives CATSRGLAGGTEQYF.

This sequence joins TRBV6-1 and TRBJ2-1; 8 bases fit TRBD2. The CDR3 runs 16 residues. The germline V gene has CDR1 MNHNS and CDR2 SASEGT. Germline trimming cut 4 bases from V and 2 bases from J; bases unmatched to any gene: 7. CDR3 loop: CASSGERGRTYNEQFF. CDR3 DNA sequence: TGTGCCAGCAGTGGCGAGCGGGGGAGGACCTACAATGAGCAGTTCTTC.

The CDR3 DNA reads TGTGCCAGCAGTTACTCGGGGCTCGGGACCGGGGAGCTGTTTTTT. Amino acids: CASSYSGLGTGELFF. This chain joins TRBV6-2 or TRBV6-3 and TRBJ2-2; D might be TRBD1 (5 bases). V lost 0 bases to trimming and J lost 5 bases, with 10 bases between them. The CDR3 has 15 amino acids. Germline loops: CDR1 MNHEY, CDR2 SVGEGT.

The chain links TRBV10-2 to TRBJ2-1, with a possible D match to TRBD1 (5 bases). Between the trimmed V and J ends, which lost 5 bases and 1 base, there was a span of 6 bases. From germline, CDR1 is WSHSY and CDR2 SAAADI. This CDR3 region has 13 residues. CDR3 loop: CASSPGSYNEQFF. Written as DNA, the CDR3 is TGCGCCAGCAGTCCAGGGTCCTACAATGAGCAGTTCTTC.

The chain's CDR3 is CASTHRGQGLYQPQHF. The CDR3 DNA is TGTGCCAGTACCCATCGGGGACAGGGGCTATATCAGCCCCAGCATTTT. The chain carries TRBV19 and TRBJ1-5, with 10 bases matching TRBD1. CDR1 and CDR2 from the germline V gene are LNHDA and SQIVND (reference sequence). The CDR3 extends over 16 amino acids. The V and J ends lost 7 bases and 5 bases, in that order; junction bases with no gene match: 11.

V and J are TRBV10-3 and TRBJ1-4; TRBD1 matches 9 bases. V trimming: 5 bases; J trimming: 3 bases; junction bases outside the gene matches: 7. Germline CDR1 and CDR2: ENHRY and SYGVKD. This CDR3 region has 16 residues. CDR3 DNA sequence: TGTGCCATCAGTAAAACAGGGGGCGAAGCTAATGAAAAACTGTTTTTT. Translated, it gives CAISKTGGEANEKLFF.

The V call is TRBV19, the J call TRBJ1-2; D gene uncertain. V lost 3 bases to trimming and J lost 0 bases, with 17 bases between them. Germline loops: CDR1 LNHDA, CDR2 SQIVND (reference sequence). CDR3 length equals 17 residues. CDR3 protein: CASSISYRIATNYGYTF. CDR3 nucleotides: TGTGCCAGTAGTATCTCGTATCGGATTGCGACTAACTATGGCTACACCTTC. The variable domain in full, with the rest retrieved from reference TRBV19 and TRBJ1-2, is DGGITQSPKYLFRKEGQNVTLSCEQNLNHDAMYWYRQDPGQGLRLIYYSQIVNDFQKGDIAEGYSVSREKKESFPLTVTSAQKNPTAFYLCASSISYRIATNYGYTFGSGTRLTVV.

The chain uses TRBV24-1 and TRBJ2-4, with TRBD1 matching over 9 bases. The CDR3 length is 15 residues. From germline, CDR1 is KGHDR and CDR2 SFDVKD. V was clipped by 4 bases and J by 7 bases; unmatched bases: 7. The CDR3, as DNA: TGTGCCACCAGTGACCCCGGACAGGGGCATAACATTCAGTACTTC. Translation: CATSDPGQGHNIQYF.

The table lists this clone with a few counts. The CDR3 reads CAKGGTGYGYTF. CDR3 DNA sequence: TGTGCCAAGGGGGGCACGGGCTATGGCTACACCTTC. The gene calls are TRBV30 and TRBJ1-2, with D maybe TRBD1 (6 bases). The CDR3 spans 12 residues. V was clipped by 8 bases and J by 4 bases, with 14 bases between them. Germline V gene lookup returns CDR1 GTSNPN and CDR2 SVGIG (reference sequence).

The chain combines TRBV23-1 with TRBJ2-7, with D unclear. TRBV23-1 is placed among ORFs of uncertain function. The CDR3 length is 15 residues. V was cut by 4 bases and J by 2 bases, with 15 bases left in between. The CDR3 DNA is TGCGCCAGCAGTCCGCTCGTCCAGAGGACCTACGAGCAGTACTTC. It yields the protein CASSPLVQRTYEQYF.

The rearrangement links TRBV11-2 to TRBJ2-2; no clear D. Deletions cut 5 bases from V and 4 bases from J, with 5 bases between. The CDR3 runs to 12 residues. Germline lookup yields CDR1 SGHAT and CDR2 FQNNGV. CDR3 protein: CASSKSTGELFF. CDR3 DNA sequence: TGTGCCAGCAGCAAAAGCACCGGGGAGCTGTTTTTT.

This chain uses TRBV27 with TRBJ1-4, with D perhaps TRBD1 (5 bases). The CDR3 contains 19 residues. Germline values: CDR1 MNHEY, CDR2 SMNVEV (reference sequence). Trimming pared 4 bases from V and 2 bases from J, leaving 23 bases between. The CDR3, as DNA: TGTGCCAGCAGTTGCGGGGGGACGCCCTGCCGGCAGACTAATGAAAAACTGTTTTTT. It specifies CASSCGGTPCRQTNEKLFF.

This sequence joins TRBV7-6 and TRBJ2-7; TRBD1 matches at 8 bases. Trimming removed 4 bases from V and 4 bases from J; junction bases left unmatched: 9. The CDR3 contains 15 residues. Germline values: CDR1 SGHVS, CDR2 FNYEAQ. CDR3 sequence (DNA): TGTGCCAGCAGCTCCGGACAGGGTTTAGGTTACGAGCAGTACTTC. Translating gives CASSSGQGLGYEQYF.